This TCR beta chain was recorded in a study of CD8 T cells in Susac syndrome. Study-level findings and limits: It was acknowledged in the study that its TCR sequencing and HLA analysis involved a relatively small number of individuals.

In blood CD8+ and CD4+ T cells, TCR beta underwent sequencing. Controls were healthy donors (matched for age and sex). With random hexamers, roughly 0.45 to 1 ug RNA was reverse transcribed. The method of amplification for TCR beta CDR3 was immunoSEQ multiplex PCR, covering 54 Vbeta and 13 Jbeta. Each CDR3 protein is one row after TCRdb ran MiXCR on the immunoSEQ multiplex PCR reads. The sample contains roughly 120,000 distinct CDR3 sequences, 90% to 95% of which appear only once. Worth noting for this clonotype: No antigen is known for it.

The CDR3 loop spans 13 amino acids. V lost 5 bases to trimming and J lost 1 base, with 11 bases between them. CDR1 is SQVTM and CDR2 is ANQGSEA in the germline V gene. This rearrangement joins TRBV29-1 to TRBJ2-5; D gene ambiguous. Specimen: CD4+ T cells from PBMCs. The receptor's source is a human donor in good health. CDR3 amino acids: CSVCLWGQETQYF. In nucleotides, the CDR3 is TGCAGCGTTTGTCTCTGGGGCCAAGAGACCCAGTACTTC.